This T cell receptor beta chain was retrieved from a study of blood T cell repertoires in COVID-19. Across the whole study: PBMCs, B-cell-depleted T cells, or T cells were the source of the cDNA or gDNA that made up the material.

Study processing details: Estimates of nucleated cell counts were drawn from the amplification of reference gene primers. The data were produced by immunoSEQ multiplex PCR, yet TCRdb's version contains in-frame clones alone and is incomplete. V, J and clone size reflect that table, while D and trimming were determined from the DNA. The sample consists of about 310,000 clones, 87% of them appearing once. Germline loops: CDR1 SGDLS, CDR2 YYNGEE. J lost 5 bases, V lost 0 bases, and 3 bases had no gene match. This CDR3 has 15 amino acids. The receptor was isolated from a man aged 18 to 29 with active or convalescent COVID-19. V usage is TRBV9 and J usage is TRBJ2-2; 8 nucleotides line up with TRBD1. Sample: peripheral blood. In nucleotides, the CDR3 is TGTGCCAGCAGCGTAGTAACAGGGGGAACCGGGGAGCTGTTTTTT. Protein product: CASSVVTGGTGELFF.